This TCR beta chain was documented in a study of identical twins. MiXCR, applied by TCRdb to the 5' RACE reads, yields one record per CDR3 protein. The data contain approximately 500,000 distinct CDR3 sequences, 20% to 25% of them seen just once; the ten biggest clones take up roughly 3%. Regarding the study as a whole: Twins showed weaker excess sharing in their beta out-of-frame sequences. Reduced insertions were recorded for abundant cord blood beta clonotypes, with no such pattern in memory repertoires. Those out-of-frame alpha sequences shared by twins showed an excess of low generation probability.

This clonotype has a handful of counts. The target antigen is unknown. The V gene lost 4 bases and the J gene lost 4 bases, with 20 bases spanning the gap. The CDR3 covers 16 residues. Per germline, CDR1 SGHTA and CDR2 FQGNSA. Separately, the same data were catalogued under a study of T cells expressing NK-cell markers. Per that paper: The contribution of dominant NKG2C+ clonotypes to CD8+ T cells in five to seven donors was about 1.0-7.5%.

The sample comprised CD4+ T cells sorted from blood. The receptor's source is a woman aged 18-29 years in good health. This chain links TRBV7-2 with TRBJ2-7, with D perhaps matching TRBD1 or TRBD2 (5 bases each). CDR3 bases: TGTGCCAGCAGCTCCAGAACCAGGGCCGAGGGGTACGAGCAGTACTTC. This translates into CASSSRTRAEGYEQYF. The variable domain in full, completed from reference TRBV7-2 and TRBJ2-7, reads GAGVSQSPSNKVTEKGKDVELRCDPISGHTALYWYRQSLGQGLEFLIYFQGNSAPDKSGLPSDRFSAERTGGSVSTLTIQRTQQEDSAVYLCASSSRTRAEGYEQYFGPGTRLTVT.